The 9 T cell receptor beta chains presented below share a single source sample, sequenced in a study of T-cell reconstitution after alpha-beta-depleted transplantation in children. Unique molecular identifiers were incorporated into the prepared TCRbeta library. From the PCR reads, TCRdb called clonotypes with MiXCR, one entry per CDR3 protein. The sample shows approximately 390,000 distinct CDR3 sequences, approximately 11% of them seen only once. The sample consisted of PBMCs from the stem cell graft donor, taken from the stem cell graft. The source of these receptors is a human donor who donated a stem cell graft to a child with acute myeloid leukemia.

The gene calls are TRBV10-3 and TRBJ2-6; D is unclear. V was clipped by 5 bases and J by 4 bases, with 12 bases between them. The CDR3 loop spans 15 amino acids. Germline values: CDR1 ENHRY, CDR2 SYGVKD. DNA of the CDR3: TGTGCCATCAGTTCAAGGGTGGCGGGGGCCAACGTCCTGACTTTC. Translated, it gives CAISSRVAGANVLTF.

Only a few counts were recorded for this clonotype. This chain joins TRBV12-3 or TRBV12-4 and TRBJ2-7; the D gene is possibly TRBD2 (6 bases). The V end was cut by 6 bases, the J end by 0 bases, with 12 bases between. This CDR3 comprises 14 residues. The CDR3 DNA reads TGTGCCAGCAGGGAGGGAACTAGCTCCTACGAGCAGTACTTC. Amino acids: CASREGTSSYEQYF.

This clonotype was detected a few times. CDR3 sequence reads: CASSLSPPRGGYGYTF. The CDR3 nucleotides are TGTGCCAGCAGTTTATCACCCCCGAGGGGGGGGTATGGCTACACCTTC. V usage is TRBV27 and J usage is TRBJ1-2; tentatively, D is TRBD1 (6 bases). V gave up 0 bases and J gave up 5 bases, with 16 bases separating them. The CDR3 is 16 amino acids. CDR1 MNHEY and CDR2 SMNVEV come from the germline V gene (reference sequence).

This clonotype was seen only a few times. The gene calls are TRBV29-1 and TRBJ2-1; possibly TRBD2 for D (6 bases). The CDR3 length is 11 residues. Deletions cut 6 bases from V and 7 bases from J, with 10 bases between. Germline CDR1 and CDR2: SQVTM and ANQGSEA. The CDR3 loop is CSVGGLNEQFF. CDR3 coding DNA: TGCAGCGTCGGGGGTTTGAATGAGCAGTTCTTC.

This clonotype has ten or more counts. The V gene is TRBV10-3, the J gene TRBJ2-2, with a possible D match to TRBD2 (6 bases). Trimming took off 5 bases at V and 1 base at J, with 8 bases between the two ends. From germline, CDR1 is ENHRY and CDR2 SYGVKD. This CDR3 spans 14 amino acids. CDR3 sequence (DNA): TGTGCCATCAGTCGTAGCGGGAACACCGGGGAGCTGTTTTTT. This codes for CAISRSGNTGELFF.

Of note for this clonotype: One end of the junction does not line up with germline, which may come from a read error. V and J are TRBV5-5 and TRBJ1-5; no reliable D call. Germline CDR1 reads SGHKS; CDR2 reads YYEKEE (reference sequence). This CDR3 has 13 residues. CDR3 loop: CASSSRDLQPQHF. The CDR3 DNA sequence: TGTGCCAGTAGCTCGAGGGATCTACAGCCCCAGCATTTT.

V usage is TRBV20-1 and J usage is TRBJ1-4; D is unresolved. Per germline, CDR1 DFQATT and CDR2 SNEGSKA (reference sequence). CDR3 size: 13 residues. Trimming left V 3 bases short and J 1 base short, with 6 bases between. The CDR3: CSASEGTNEKLFF. The CDR3 nucleotides are TGCAGTGCTAGCGAGGGAACTAATGAAAAACTGTTTTTT.

This clonotype was seen only a few times. V usage is TRBV12-3 or TRBV12-4 and J usage is TRBJ2-1, with D possibly being TRBD2 (6 bases). V shed 0 bases and J shed 15 bases, with 18 bases lying between them. CDR3 length equals 14 residues. CDR3 in amino acids: CASSLARGGQRRFF. In DNA form, the CDR3 reads TGTGCCAGCAGTTTAGCGCGGGGCGGGCAACGGCGGTTCTTC.

The V and J genes are TRBV29-1 and TRBJ1-1; D unclear. CDR3 length: 11 amino acids. V was pared by 3 bases and J by 8 bases, with 10 bases between. Germline V CDR1 and CDR2: SQVTM, ANQGSEA. The CDR3 coding sequence is TGCAGCGTTGACGAAACAAGAGAAGCTTTCTTT. It is translated as CSVDETREAFF.